The 20 T cell receptor beta chains below all came from one sample that was sequenced in a study of Tregs in tolerant kidney transplant recipients. Related graft donors supplied nonmyeloablative bone marrow transplants, and mixed chimerism was transient. TCRdb's table, derived via immunoSEQ multiplex PCR, lists solely in-frame clones and lacks some. This sample's table has 25,000 to 40,000 clones. This specimen consisted of CD4+ T cells from blood (PBMCs), obtained 24 months after the transplant. The receptors were sampled from a human patient who received a combined kidney and bone marrow transplant. The graft donor may have contributed some T cells.

CDR3 loop: CASSLLASGSYEQYF. CDR3 bases read: TGCGCCAGCAGCTTGTTGGCTAGCGGGAGCTACGAG. The chain couples TRBV5-1 to TRBJ2-7; 10 bases align to TRBD2. The sequenced fragment ends 3 residues before the CDR3 boundary, so the rest is inferred from the germline J gene. CDR1 SGHRS and CDR2 YFSETQ come from the germline V gene. Unmatched junction bases numbered 4, after V lost 1 base and J lost 3 bases. The CDR3 totals 15 residues.

Notes on this clone: The read comes to an end 3 residues before the CDR3 does, leaving the germline J gene to fill in the end. V gene TRBV10-2 combines with J gene TRBJ2-1; 12 nucleotides align to TRBD2. Germline lookup yields CDR1 WSHSY and CDR2 SAAADI. V lost 6 bases to trimming and J lost 4 bases; unmatched junction nucleotides: 4. This CDR3 is 15 amino acids long. Partial CDR3 DNA: TGCGCCAGCAGGACGACTAGCGGGAGTTACAATGAG. Translating gives CASRTTSGSYNE. The whole CDR3 protein is CASRTTSGSYNEQFF.

Regarding this clone: The read falls 3 residues short of the CDR3 end, and the missing part is taken from the germline J gene. The chain recombines TRBV19 with TRBJ2-1, with a tentative D call TRBD2 (6 bases). The germline gives CDR1 LNHDA, CDR2 SQIVND (reference sequence). The CDR3 covers 15 residues. Trimming took 3 bases from V and 9 from J, leaving 18 bases between them. The CDR3 sequence: CASSILATFSGEQFF. CDR3 DNA (partial): TGTGCCAGTAGTATCCTAGCGACCTTTTCGGGTGAG.

As to this clone: Coverage ceases 3 residues before the CDR3 finishes, and the germline J gene fills in the end. This chain uses TRBV7-9 with TRBJ1-1, with 7 nucleotides matching TRBD1. Losses at the gene ends were 2 bases for V and 7 bases for J; bases not matched to a gene: 7. The CDR3 extends over 14 amino acids. CDR1 and CDR2 from the germline V gene are SEHNR and FQNEAQ (reference sequence). CDR3 bases read: TGTGCCAGCAGCTTATCAATCGGGACAGATGAA. It translates to CASSLSIGTDE. Given in full, the CDR3 is CASSLSIGTDEAFF.

Concerning this clone: The CDR3 end lies 3 residues beyond the end of the read and is filled in from the germline J gene. This chain connects TRBV6-2 or TRBV6-3 to TRBJ2-7; the match to TRBD2 covers 11 bases. Germline loops: CDR1 MNHEY, CDR2 SVGEGT. V trimming: 9 bases; J trimming: 2 bases; junction bases outside the gene matches: 9. This CDR3 has 15 residues. CDR3 region: CASLIAGGTTYEQYF. CDR3 DNA (partial): TGTGCCAGTCTTATAGCGGGAGGGACTACCTACGAG.

On this clone itself: The read ends 3 residues before the CDR3 terminus; that terminus is restored from the germline J gene. The chain recombines TRBV7-9 with TRBJ1-2; D not resolved. The CDR3 extends over 15 amino acids. The V and J ends lost 0 bases and 6 bases respectively, with 14 bases between them. Germline CDR1 reads SEHNR; CDR2 reads FQNEAQ (reference sequence). CDR3 DNA, as far as it was read: TGTGCCAGCAGCTTAGCGCTGAGTCCCGCGGATGGC. It specifies CASSLALSPADG. The complete CDR3 protein is CASSLALSPADGYTF.

Details on this clone: The CDR3 end falls 3 residues outside the read, so it is completed with the germline J gene. This sequence joins TRBV19 and TRBJ2-1, with 11 bases lining up with TRBD2. The V and J ends lost 7 bases and 6 bases, in that order; junction bases with no gene match: 8. Germline CDR1 and CDR2: LNHDA and SQIVND (reference sequence). The CDR3 consists of 15 residues. CDR3 region: CASKLLAGGPNEQFF. CDR3 bases read: TGTGCCAGTAAACTTCTAGCGGGAGGCCCCAATGAG.

Concerning this clone: The CDR3 goes on 3 residues after the read ends, and that part is filled in from the germline J gene. V and J are TRBV20-1 and TRBJ2-1; maybe TRBD2 (6 bases). The germline gives CDR1 DFQATT, CDR2 SNEGSKA (reference sequence). V shed 3 bases and J shed 2 bases, with 8 bases lying between them. The CDR3 length is 13 residues. The part of the CDR3 DNA that was read is TGCAGTGCTAGGGGGGGAACCTACAATGAG. It is translated as CSARGGTYNE. The entire CDR3 protein reads CSARGGTYNEQFF.

As to this clone: The read ends 3 residues early relative to the CDR3; the germline J gene fills the gap. The chain is built from TRBV20-1 and TRBJ1-6; 9 bases are a match to TRBD1. The CDR3 has 14 residues. Per the germline V gene, CDR1 is DFQATT and CDR2 is SNEGSKA (reference sequence). Germline trimming cut 4 bases from V and 5 bases from J; bases unmatched to any gene: 3. Partial CDR3 DNA: TGCAGTGCTACCGGGACAGGGAATAATTCACCC. Its translation: CSATGTGNNSP. Given in full, the CDR3 is CSATGTGNNSPLHF.

About this clone: Read coverage stops 3 residues before the CDR3 terminus; the germline J gene supplies the remainder. The J gene is TRBJ2-5, the V gene TRBV6-2 or TRBV6-3; 7 bases fit TRBD1. Germline V gene data show CDR1 as MNHEY and CDR2 as SVGEGT. The CDR3 is 13 residues long. The ends lost 5 bases at V and 3 bases at J; junction bases unmatched: 3. The CDR3 bases that were read are TGTGCCAGCAGTGACACAGGGGAAGAGACC. This gives the protein CASSDTGEET. The full CDR3 protein reads CASSDTGEETQYF.

With respect to this clone: The read ends 3 residues before the CDR3 terminus; that terminus is restored from the germline J gene. The V call is TRBV6-2 or TRBV6-3, the J call TRBJ1-1; 8 positions agree with TRBD1. The CDR3 length is 12 residues. CDR1 and CDR2 (germline): MNHEY, SVGEGT. The sequenced part of the CDR3 DNA is TGTGCCAGCAGTACGGGACAGGTAAAA. Amino acids: CASSTGQVK. The whole CDR3 protein reads CASSTGQVKAFF.

As to this clone: The missing CDR3 end, 3 residues past where the read stops, is filled in from the germline J gene. J is TRBJ2-3 and V is TRBV19, with a possible D match to TRBD2 (6 bases). Trimming took off 7 bases at V and 2 bases at J, with 13 bases between the two ends. The CDR3 has 14 amino acids. Germline V gene lookup returns CDR1 LNHDA and CDR2 SQIVND (reference sequence). The CDR3 bases that were read are TGTGCCAGTAAACCAGCGGGTCTCACAGATACG. This gives the protein CASKPAGLTDT. The full CDR3 protein is CASKPAGLTDTQYF.

On this clone: The sequence runs out 3 residues before the end of the CDR3; the remainder is reconstructed from the germline J gene. This chain connects TRBV18 to TRBJ2-6; the match to TRBD1 covers 8 bases. Germline V gene data show CDR1 as KGHSH and CDR2 as LQKENI. The CDR3 length is 17 residues. V was clipped by 3 bases and J by 0 bases; unmatched bases: 4. CDR3 protein: CASSPQGANSGANVLTF. Partial CDR3 DNA: TGTGCCAGCTCACCCCAGGGGGCAAACTCTGGGGCCAACGTC.

As for this clone: The read halts 3 residues ahead of the CDR3 end, with the missing end drawn from the germline J gene. The genes are TRBV5-1 and TRBJ2-4; no clear D gene. V lost 0 bases, J lost 6 bases, and 10 bases lay in between. Germline lookup yields CDR1 SGHRS and CDR2 YFSETQ. The CDR3 runs 14 residues. The CDR3 protein is CASSLDSPVNIQYF. The DNA read from the CDR3 is TGCGCCAGCAGCTTGGACAGTCCGGTAAACATT.

Details on this clone: The read ends 3 residues before the CDR3 terminus; that terminus is restored from the germline J gene. The chain links TRBV20-1 to TRBJ1-1; D might be TRBD1 (5 bases). V dropped 8 bases and J dropped 1 base, with 17 bases sitting between them. This CDR3 is 14 amino acids long. Germline-derived CDR1 and CDR2 are DFQATT and SNEGSKA (reference sequence). The CDR3 sequence is CSPSRGLQNTEAFF. The sequenced CDR3 bases are TGCAGTCCCAGCCGGGGACTGCAGAACACTGAA.

A word on this clone: The read halts 3 residues ahead of the CDR3 end, with the missing end drawn from the germline J gene. The J gene is TRBJ2-7, the V gene TRBV7-9; TRBD1 matches 8 bases. J was trimmed by 5 bases and V by 5 bases; bases with no gene match: 8. The germline gives CDR1 SEHNR, CDR2 FQNEAQ (reference sequence). The CDR3 runs to 14 residues. The DNA read from the CDR3 is TGTGCCAGCAGCCCGCGGCCGACAGGGGACGAG. Translated: CASSPRPTGDE. The whole CDR3 sequence is CASSPRPTGDEQYF.

A remark on this clone: The read is 3 residues too short to cover the CDR3 end, so that end is filled in from the germline J gene. V is TRBV5-1 and J is TRBJ2-2; 8 bases align to TRBD1. The V and J ends lost 0 bases and 6 bases, in that order; junction bases with no gene match: 7. In germline, CDR1 is SGHRS, CDR2 YFSETQ. The CDR3 extends over 16 amino acids. Here the CDR3 reads CASSLARQGASGELFF. The CDR3 bases that were read are TGCGCCAGCAGCTTGGCCAGGCAGGGGGCATCCGGGGAG.

The DNA read from the CDR3 is TGTGCCAGCAGCTTGACAGGGTTGAACGAG. Amino acid sequence: CASSLTGLNE. The full-length CDR3 reads as CASSLTGLNEQYF. The rearrangement uses TRBV7-9 and TRBJ2-7, with 7 bases that match TRBD1. Coverage ceases 3 residues before the CDR3 finishes, and the germline J gene fills in the end. The CDR3 spans 13 residues. The ends lost 3 bases at V and 5 bases at J; junction bases unmatched: 4. Per the germline V gene, CDR1 is SEHNR and CDR2 is FQNEAQ (reference sequence).

As concerns this clone: The sequenced fragment ends 3 residues before the CDR3 boundary, so the rest is inferred from the germline J gene. V is TRBV11-3 and J is TRBJ2-7; TRBD2 matches at 9 bases. The junction had 0 bases not matched to a gene; V was cut back by 3 bases and J by 3 bases. The CDR3 has 13 amino acids. CDR1 and CDR2 (germline): SGHNT, YENEEA. The DNA read from the CDR3 is TGTGCCAGCAGCTTTAGCGGGAGCTACGAG. It yields the protein CASSFSGSYE. The entire CDR3 sequence reads CASSFSGSYEQYF.

CDR3 DNA (partial): TGTGCCAGCTCACAGCAGGGGGTAGATCAGCCC. Protein sequence: CASSQQGVDQP. Given in full, the CDR3 is CASSQQGVDQPQHF. This chain connects TRBV18 to TRBJ1-5, with TRBD1 matching 7 bases. The missing CDR3 end, 3 residues past where the read stops, is filled in from the germline J gene. The CDR3 is 14 residues long. Germline V gene data show CDR1 as KGHSH and CDR2 as LQKENI. Trimming cost V 4 bases and J 5 bases; bases outside gene matches: 5.